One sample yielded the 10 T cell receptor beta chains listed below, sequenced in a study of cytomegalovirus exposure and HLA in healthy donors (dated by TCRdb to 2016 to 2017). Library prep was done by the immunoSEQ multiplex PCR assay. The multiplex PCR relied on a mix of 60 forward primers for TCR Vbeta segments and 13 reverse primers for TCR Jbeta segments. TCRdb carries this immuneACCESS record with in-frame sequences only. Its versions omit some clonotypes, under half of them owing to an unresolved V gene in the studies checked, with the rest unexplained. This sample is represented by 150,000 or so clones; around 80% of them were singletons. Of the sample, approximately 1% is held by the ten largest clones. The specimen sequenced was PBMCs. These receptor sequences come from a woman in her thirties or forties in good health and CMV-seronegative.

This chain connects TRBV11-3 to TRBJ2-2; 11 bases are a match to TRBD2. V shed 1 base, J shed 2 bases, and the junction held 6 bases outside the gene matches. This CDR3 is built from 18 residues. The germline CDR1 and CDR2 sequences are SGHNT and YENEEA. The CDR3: CASSLGSTSGTNTGELFF. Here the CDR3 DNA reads TGTGCCAGCAGCTTAGGATCGACTAGCGGGACAAACACCGGGGAGCTGTTTTTT.

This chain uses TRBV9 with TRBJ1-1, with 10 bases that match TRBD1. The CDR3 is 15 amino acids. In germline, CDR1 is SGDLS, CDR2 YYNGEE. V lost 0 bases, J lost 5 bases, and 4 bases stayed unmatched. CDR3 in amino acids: CASSVEDRGGTEAFF. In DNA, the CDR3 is TGTGCCAGCAGCGTAGAGGACAGGGGGGGGACTGAAGCTTTCTTT. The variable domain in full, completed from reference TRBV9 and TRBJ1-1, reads DSGVTQTPKHLITATGQRVTLRCSPRSGDLSVYWYQQSLDQGLQFLIQYYNGEERAKGNILERFSAQQFPDLHSELNLSSLELGDSALYFCASSVEDRGGTEAFFGQGTRLTVV.

The CDR3 sequence: CASTARDTGELFF. The CDR3 DNA sequence: TGTGCCAGCACGGCTAGAGACACCGGGGAGCTGTTTTTT. The chain recombines TRBV6-6 with TRBJ2-2; no firm D call. The germline V gene has CDR1 MNHNY and CDR2 SVGAGI (reference sequence). Trimming removed 7 bases at V and 3 bases at J, with 9 bases between. This CDR3 region has 13 residues.

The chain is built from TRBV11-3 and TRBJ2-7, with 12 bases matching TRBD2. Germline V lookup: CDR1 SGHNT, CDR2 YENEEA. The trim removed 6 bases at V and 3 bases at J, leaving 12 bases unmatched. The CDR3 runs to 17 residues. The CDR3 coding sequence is TGTGCCAGCAGACCCAGACTAGCGGGAGTGAATGTCTACGAGCAGTACTTC. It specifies CASRPRLAGVNVYEQYF.

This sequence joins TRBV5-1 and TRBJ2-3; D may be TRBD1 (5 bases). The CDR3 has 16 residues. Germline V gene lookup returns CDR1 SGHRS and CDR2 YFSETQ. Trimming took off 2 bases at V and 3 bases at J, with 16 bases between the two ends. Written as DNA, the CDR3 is TGCGCCAGCAGCTTAGGTACACAGGCCGTTACAGATACGCAGTATTTT. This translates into CASSLGTQAVTDTQYF.

CDR3 amino acids: CASRITDTGELFF. For the CDR3, the DNA is TGTGCCAGCCGAATTACTGACACCGGGGAGCTGTTTTTT. The chain uses TRBV6-1 and TRBJ2-2; no clear D. In germline, CDR1 is MNHNS, CDR2 SASEGT. The CDR3 loop spans 13 amino acids. The V and J ends lost 8 bases and 3 bases respectively, with 10 bases between them.

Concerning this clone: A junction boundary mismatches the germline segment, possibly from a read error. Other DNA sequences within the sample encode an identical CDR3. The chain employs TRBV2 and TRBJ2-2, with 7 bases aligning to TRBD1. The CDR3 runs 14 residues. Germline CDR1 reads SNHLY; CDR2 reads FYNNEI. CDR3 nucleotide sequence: TGTGCCAGCTCCCAGGACAGGAACACCGGAGAGCTGTTTTTT. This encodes CASSQDRNTGELFF.

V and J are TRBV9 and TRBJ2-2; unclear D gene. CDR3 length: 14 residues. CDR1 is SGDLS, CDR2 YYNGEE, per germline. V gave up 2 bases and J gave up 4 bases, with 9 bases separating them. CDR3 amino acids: CASSVTPVTGELFF. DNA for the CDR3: TGTGCCAGCAGCGTTACCCCGGTCACCGGGGAGCTGTTTTTT.

CDR3 sequence: CASKGGATTVPHGYTF. The CDR3 region has the DNA TGTGCCAGCAAGGGGGGGGCGACCACTGTGCCCCATGGCTACACCTTC. The rearrangement links TRBV27 to TRBJ1-2; D possibly corresponds to TRBD1 (6 bases). Germline CDR1 is MNHEY and CDR2 is SMNVEV (reference sequence). CDR3 size: 16 residues. V lost 7 bases to trimming and J lost 6 bases, with 24 bases between them.

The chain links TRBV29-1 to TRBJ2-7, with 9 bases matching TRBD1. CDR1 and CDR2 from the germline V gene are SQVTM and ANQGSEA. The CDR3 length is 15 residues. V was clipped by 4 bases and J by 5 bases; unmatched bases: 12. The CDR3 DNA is TGCAGCGTTGGAGGTCTGGGACAGGGCGGCCACGAGCAGTACTTC. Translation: CSVGGLGQGGHEQYF.